These T cell receptor beta chains were read from a single sample in a study of blood T cell repertoires in COVID-19. Here immunoSEQ multiplex PCR was the method, and the copy in TCRdb shows in-frame clones only, minus some. The repertoire has around 200,000 clones, around nine tenths of them found once; the top ten carry 0.72%. The sequenced sample consisted of peripheral blood. The receptor source for this set is a man in his forties with acute or convalescent COVID-19. Both conserved end residues are part of each CDR3. A D gene is named only where the DNA matches it firmly. Clone size, where shown, is once, few, many, or a class for clones that have expanded.

j_gene,v_gene,len,d_gene,abundance,CDR3nt,CDR3aa
TRBJ2-1,TRBV27,12,-,once,TGTGCCAGCAGTTTATCGGCGGATGAGCAGTTCTTC,CASSLSADEQFF
TRBJ1-1,TRBV9,16,TRBD1,-,TGTGCCAGCAGCGAACCGGGACAGGGGCTGAACACTGAAGCTTTCTTT,CASSEPGQGLNTEAFF
TRBJ2-6,TRBV5-5,20,TRBD1,-,TGTGCCAGCAGCTTTGTGAGACAGGGGTCCCTTCTCTCTGGGGCCAACGTCCTGACTTTC,CASSFVRQGSLLSGANVLTF
TRBJ2-7,TRBV4-1,15,TRBD1,-,TGCGCCAGCAGCCAGACAGGGGGAAGCTCCTACGAGCAGTACTTC,CASSQTGGSSYEQYF
TRBJ1-6,TRBV30,13,TRBD1,-,TGTGCCTGGATAGACAGGGGGAAATCACCCCTCCACTTT,CAWIDRGKSPLHF
TRBJ1-2,TRBV5-1,15,-,once,TGCGCCAGCAGCCCCTTCGGACAGACAAACTATGGCTACACCTTC,CASSPFGQTNYGYTF
TRBJ2-1,TRBV27,16,TRBD2,-,TGTGCCAGCAGTACCCGGACTAGATTCCCCTACAATGAGCAGTTCTTC,CASSTRTRFPYNEQFF
TRBJ2-5,TRBV5-4,18,TRBD1,-,TGTGCCAGCAGCCGCCCGGGACAGGGAGGAGAGAATGGGGAGACCCAGTACTTC,CASSRPGQGGENGETQYF
TRBJ2-1,TRBV6-5,14,-,-,TGTGCCAGCAGCCTCTTCCTAGCGAACGATGAGCAGTTCTTC,CASSLFLANDEQFF
TRBJ1-1,TRBV18,14,-,-,TGTGCCAGCTCACCGGAGGCGGGGAGGTCTGAAGCTTTCTTT,CASSPEAGRSEAFF
TRBJ2-7,TRBV11-2,15,-,-,TGTGCCAGCAGCACTCCCGGGACTTCGCCCTACGAGCAGTACTTC,CASSTPGTSPYEQYF
TRBJ1-1,TRBV28,21,TRBD1,-,TGTGCCAGCAGTTTACCAACCCTACGACAGGGGAAGGGGAAGATGAACACTGAAGCTTTCTTT,CASSLPTLRQGKGKMNTEAFF
TRBJ1-1,TRBV27,15,TRBD1,-,TGTGCCAGCTCCTCGACAGGGGCCCTGAGGACTGAAGCTTTCTTT,CASSSTGALRTEAFF
TRBJ1-2,TRBV7-6,17,TRBD1,-,TGTGCCAGCAGCTTAGGTTTAAGAGGACAGGGGGACTATGGCTACACCTTC,CASSLGLRGQGDYGYTF
TRBJ1-2,TRBV5-1,13,TRBD1,few,TGCGCCAGCAGCCCGGGGACAGGGGGCGGCTACACCTTC,CASSPGTGGGYTF
TRBJ2-1,TRBV30,14,-,few,TGTGCCTGGATTCGGGGGACCCCCTACAATGAGCAGTTCTTC,CAWIRGTPYNEQFF
TRBJ2-1,TRBV27,14,TRBD1,-,TGTGCCACAAGGGGGCTACTCTCCTACAATGAGCAGTTCTTC,CATRGLLSYNEQFF
TRBJ2-2,TRBV2,15,-,-,TGTGCCAGCAGTGAGGGACAACTGGACACCGGGGAGCTGTTTTTT,CASSEGQLDTGELFF
TRBJ1-5,TRBV3-1/TRBV3-2,15,TRBD1,few,TGTGCCAGCAGCTCCGGGACAGGGGGTAATCAGCCCCAGCATTTT,CASSSGTGGNQPQHF
TRBJ1-3,TRBV7-2,11,TRBD1,-,TGTGCCAGCAGCAGGGGGACAGCCCCAAGTTTT,CASSRGTAPSF
TRBJ2-7,TRBV5-6,12,-,-,TGTGCCAGCAGCTTCGGGAGCTACGAGCAGTACTTC,CASSFGSYEQYF